One T cell receptor beta chain is described in this entry. Germline V lookup: CDR1 SGHVS, CDR2 FQNEAQ. V lost 8 bases and J 2 bases, leaving 15 bases between the germline ends. This CDR3 contains 14 residues. As handled by the study authors: From reference gene primer amplification, estimates of nucleated cell counts were derived. Data came from immunoSEQ multiplex PCR; TCRdb stores just in-frame clones and leaves some out. For V, J and clone size, that table is used; D and trimming come from the DNA. The sample has a few hundred thousand clones; 75% to 90% are singletons. This sample was taken from a study of blood T cell repertoires in COVID-19. Residents of approximately 25 US areas, aged about 18 to 89 years, made up the participants. Participants had their cohort set by participant-reported clinical history. All recovered Cohort 3 donors got two negative PCRs, got clearance, or saw symptom resolution.

Sequencing used PBMCs or T cells enriched from blood (not recorded which). The receptor was derived from a woman aged 25 to 45 who had recovered from COVID-19. The rearrangement links TRBV7-8 to TRBJ2-5, with D possibly TRBD1 on 5 matching bases. The DNA of the CDR3 is TGTGCCAGCCGGAGTCCAGGGATACAAGAGACCCAGTACTTC. Translating it yields CASRSPGIQETQYF.